Listed below are T cell receptor beta chains from one sample, sequenced in a study of graft-versus-host responses after intestinal transplantation. Measured with immunoSEQ multiplex PCR; TCRdb has only the in-frame clones, and not every one. The sample has 100,000 or so clones; 91% are singletons. These receptors' targets are unknown. The specimen comprised unstimulated CD4+ T cells sorted from spleen or lymph node cells, sampled before transplant. Source of these receptors: a human donor who was the organ donor for an intestinal transplant. Both conserved end residues are part of each CDR3. A D gene is named only where the DNA matches it firmly. Expanded clones get a size class; other rows say once, few or many, or leave the size out.

J,D,size,V,DNA,CDR3
TRBJ2-3,-,-,TRBV19,TGTGCCAGTAGTCCAGGGGCCCCGGGTTTCCCTAGGGATACGCAGTATTTT,CASSPGAPGFPRDTQYF
TRBJ1-4,TRBD1,-,TRBV7-8,TGTGCCAGCAGCTTAGCTCTAACAGGGGGGAATGAAAAACTGTTTTTT,CASSLALTGGNEKLFF
TRBJ2-2,-,-,TRBV9,TGTGCCAGCAGCGTAGACGCCACCAGCGGGGAGCTGTTTTTT,CASSVDATSGELFF
TRBJ2-5,-,once,TRBV4-1,TGCGCCAGCAGCCAACCTCAAGAGACCCAGTACTTC,CASSQPQETQYF
TRBJ1-2,TRBD1,-,TRBV11-2,TGTGCCAGCAGCTTAACACAGGGGGCTAATGGCTACACCTTC,CASSLTQGANGYTF
TRBJ2-7,TRBD2,-,TRBV7-3,TGTGCCAGCAGCTTAACGGCACTAGCGGAGAGTTACGAGCAGTACTTC,CASSLTALAESYEQYF
TRBJ1-2,-,-,TRBV29-1,TGCAGCGTTCCAGGGTTCTATGGCTACACCTTC,CSVPGFYGYTF
TRBJ1-6,-,-,TRBV5-4,TGTGCCAGCTCAGAGGGACACGATAATTCACCCCTCCACTTT,CASSEGHDNSPLHF
TRBJ2-7,TRBD1,-,TRBV28,TGTGCCAGCAGCTCCGGGACAGGGGTAGACGAGCAGTACTTC,CASSSGTGVDEQYF
TRBJ2-1,-,-,TRBV19,TGTGCCAGTAGTATGCAGGGAAACAGTGGGAATGAGCAGTTCTTC,CASSMQGNSGNEQFF